This TCR beta chain originates from a study of blood T cell repertoires in COVID-19. Germline CDR1 is SQVTM and CDR2 is ANQGSEA. V lost 3 bases and J lost 5; bases outside the gene matches: 2. CDR3 length equals 13 residues. Profiling relied on immunoSEQ multiplex PCR, and the TCRdb table lists in-frame clones only, not all of them. The table lists 160,000 or so clones, less than 85% of them singletons. This clonotype was sampled from a man in his 60s who had recovered from COVID-19. The chain carries TRBV29-1 and TRBJ2-2; 8 positions match TRBD1. Sequencing was performed on PBMCs or T cells enriched from blood (not recorded which). The DNA for the CDR3 is TGCAGCGTTGACGACAGGGGTACCGGGGAGCTGTTTTTT. This encodes CSVDDRGTGELFF.